The 3 T cell receptor beta chains given below trace back to one sample, sequenced in a study of T cell responses to AZD1222 COVID-19 vaccine. Libraries were prepared by immunoSEQ multiplex PCR; TCRdb keeps only in-frame clonotypes and omits some of them. The repertoire includes some 170,000 clones, just over 90% of them detected once, and around 4% sits in the top ten. The sample consisted of peripheral blood, taken on day 0 of MenACWY control vaccination. Receptor source: an adult in good health.

The chain employs TRBV4-1 and TRBJ2-1; no clear D. The V gene lost 1 base and the J gene lost 11 bases, with 12 bases spanning the gap. The CDR3 is made up of 13 amino acids. CDR1 and CDR2 from the germline V gene are MGHRA and YSYEKL. The CDR3, as DNA: TGCGCCAGCAGCCAAGTGAGCACCGCTCAGCAGTTCTTC. Amino acids: CASSQVSTAQQFF.

The J gene is TRBJ2-7, the V gene TRBV6-2 or TRBV6-3, with D unclear. The germline CDR1 and CDR2 sequences are MNHEY and SVGEGT. The V and J ends lost 4 bases and 2 bases respectively, with 9 bases between them. The CDR3 is 13 residues long. Here the CDR3 reads CASSFVPTYEQYF. The CDR3 nucleotides are TGTGCCAGCAGTTTCGTTCCCACCTACGAGCAGTACTTC.

V usage is TRBV27 and J usage is TRBJ1-5; D not resolved. Germline V gene sequence: CDR1 MNHEY, CDR2 SMNVEV (reference sequence). V dropped 3 bases and J dropped 8 bases, with 14 bases sitting between them. This CDR3 spans 14 amino acids. This CDR3 is CASSLGSAIKPQHF. The CDR3 DNA sequence: TGTGCCAGCAGTTTGGGGTCCGCGATTAAGCCCCAGCATTTT.